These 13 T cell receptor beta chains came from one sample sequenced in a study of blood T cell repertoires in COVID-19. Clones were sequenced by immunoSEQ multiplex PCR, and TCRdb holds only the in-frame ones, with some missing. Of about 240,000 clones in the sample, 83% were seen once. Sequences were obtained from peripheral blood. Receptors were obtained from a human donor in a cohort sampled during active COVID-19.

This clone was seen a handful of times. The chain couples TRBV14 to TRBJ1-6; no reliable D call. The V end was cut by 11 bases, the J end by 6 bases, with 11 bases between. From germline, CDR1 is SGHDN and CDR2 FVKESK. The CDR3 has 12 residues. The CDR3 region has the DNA TGTGCCCCCTGGGCGGGTAATTCACCCCTCCACTTT. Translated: CAPWAGNSPLHF.

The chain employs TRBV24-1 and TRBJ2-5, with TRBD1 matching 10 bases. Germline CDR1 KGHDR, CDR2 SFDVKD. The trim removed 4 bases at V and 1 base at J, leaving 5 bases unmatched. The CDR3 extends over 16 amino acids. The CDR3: CATSEPGQGSQETQYF. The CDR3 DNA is TGTGCCACCAGTGAACCGGGACAGGGGAGCCAAGAGACCCAGTACTTC.

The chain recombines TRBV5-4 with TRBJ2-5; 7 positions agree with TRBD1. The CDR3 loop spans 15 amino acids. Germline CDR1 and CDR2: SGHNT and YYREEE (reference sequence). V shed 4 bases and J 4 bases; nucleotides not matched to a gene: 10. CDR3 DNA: TGTGCCAGCAGCCCCCGACAGGGTGGGACAGAGACCCAGTACTTC. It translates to CASSPRQGGTETQYF.

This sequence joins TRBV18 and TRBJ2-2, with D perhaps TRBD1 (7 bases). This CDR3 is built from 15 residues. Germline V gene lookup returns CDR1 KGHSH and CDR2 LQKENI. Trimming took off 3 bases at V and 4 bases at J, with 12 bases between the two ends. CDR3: CASSPGQEGTGELFF. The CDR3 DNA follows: TGTGCCAGCTCACCCGGACAGGAGGGCACCGGGGAGCTGTTTTTT. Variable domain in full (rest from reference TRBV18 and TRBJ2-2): NAGVMQNPRHLVRRRGQEARLRCSPMKGHSHVYWYRQLPEEGLKFMVYLQKENIIDESGMPKERFSAEFPKEGPSILRIQQVVRGDSAAYFCASSPGQEGTGELFFGEGSRLTVL.

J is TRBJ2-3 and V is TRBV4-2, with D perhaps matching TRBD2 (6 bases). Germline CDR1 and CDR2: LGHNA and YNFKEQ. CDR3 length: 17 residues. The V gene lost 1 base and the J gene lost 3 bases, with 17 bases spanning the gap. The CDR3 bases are TGTGCCAGCAGCCAAGGTAGGGGACTTGACACAACAGATACGCAGTATTTT. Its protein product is CASSQGRGLDTTDTQYF.

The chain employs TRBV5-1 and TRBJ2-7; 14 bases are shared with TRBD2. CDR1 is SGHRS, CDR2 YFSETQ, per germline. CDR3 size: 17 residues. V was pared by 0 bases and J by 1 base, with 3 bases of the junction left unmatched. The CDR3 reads CASSLGLAGGMSYEQYF. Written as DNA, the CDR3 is TGCGCCAGCAGCTTGGGACTAGCGGGAGGGATGTCCTACGAGCAGTACTTC.

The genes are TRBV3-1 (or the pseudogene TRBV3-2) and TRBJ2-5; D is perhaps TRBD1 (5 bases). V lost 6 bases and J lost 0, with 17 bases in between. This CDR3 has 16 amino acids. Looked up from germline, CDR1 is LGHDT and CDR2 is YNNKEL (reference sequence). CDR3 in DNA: TGTGCCAGCAGTTCGTACCGATTGACAGACCAAGAGACCCAGTACTTC. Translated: CASSSYRLTDQETQYF.

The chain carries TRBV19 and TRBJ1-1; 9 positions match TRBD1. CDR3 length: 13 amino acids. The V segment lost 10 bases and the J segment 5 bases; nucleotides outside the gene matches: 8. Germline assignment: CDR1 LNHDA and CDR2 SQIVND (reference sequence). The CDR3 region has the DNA TGTGCCACCAAGGACAGGGGCGGAACTGAAGCTTTCTTT. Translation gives CATKDRGGTEAFF.

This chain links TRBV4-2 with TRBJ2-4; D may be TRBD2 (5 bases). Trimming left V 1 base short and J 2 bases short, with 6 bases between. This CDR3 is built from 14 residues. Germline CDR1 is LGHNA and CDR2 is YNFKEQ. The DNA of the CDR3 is TGTGCCAGCAGCCAAGGAGGGACCAAAAACATTCAGTACTTC. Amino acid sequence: CASSQGGTKNIQYF.

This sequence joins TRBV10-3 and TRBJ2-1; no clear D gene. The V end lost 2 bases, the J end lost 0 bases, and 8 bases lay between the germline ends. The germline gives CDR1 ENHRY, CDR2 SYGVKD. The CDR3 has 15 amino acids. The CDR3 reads CAISEGESSYNEQFF. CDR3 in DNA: TGTGCCATCAGTGAGGGAGAAAGCTCCTACAATGAGCAGTTCTTC.

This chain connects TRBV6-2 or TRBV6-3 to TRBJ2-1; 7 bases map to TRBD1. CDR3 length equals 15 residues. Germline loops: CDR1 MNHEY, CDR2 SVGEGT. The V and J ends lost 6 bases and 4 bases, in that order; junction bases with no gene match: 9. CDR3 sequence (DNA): TGTGCCAGCAGCCTCCGGGACAGAAATTACAATGAGCAGTTCTTC. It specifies CASSLRDRNYNEQFF.

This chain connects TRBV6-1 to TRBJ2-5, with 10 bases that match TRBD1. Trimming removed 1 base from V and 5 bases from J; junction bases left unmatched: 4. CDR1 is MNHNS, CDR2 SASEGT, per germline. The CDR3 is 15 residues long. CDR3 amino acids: CASSEGQGAWETQYF. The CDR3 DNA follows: TGTGCCAGCAGTGAAGGACAGGGGGCATGGGAGACCCAGTACTTC.

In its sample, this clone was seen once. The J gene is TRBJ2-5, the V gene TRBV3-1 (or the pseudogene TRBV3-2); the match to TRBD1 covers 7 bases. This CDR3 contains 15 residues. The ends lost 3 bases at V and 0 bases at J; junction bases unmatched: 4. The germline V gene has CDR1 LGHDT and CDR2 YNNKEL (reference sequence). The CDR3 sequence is CASSHPQGYQETQYF. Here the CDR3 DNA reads TGTGCCAGCAGCCACCCACAGGGGTACCAAGAGACCCAGTACTTC.